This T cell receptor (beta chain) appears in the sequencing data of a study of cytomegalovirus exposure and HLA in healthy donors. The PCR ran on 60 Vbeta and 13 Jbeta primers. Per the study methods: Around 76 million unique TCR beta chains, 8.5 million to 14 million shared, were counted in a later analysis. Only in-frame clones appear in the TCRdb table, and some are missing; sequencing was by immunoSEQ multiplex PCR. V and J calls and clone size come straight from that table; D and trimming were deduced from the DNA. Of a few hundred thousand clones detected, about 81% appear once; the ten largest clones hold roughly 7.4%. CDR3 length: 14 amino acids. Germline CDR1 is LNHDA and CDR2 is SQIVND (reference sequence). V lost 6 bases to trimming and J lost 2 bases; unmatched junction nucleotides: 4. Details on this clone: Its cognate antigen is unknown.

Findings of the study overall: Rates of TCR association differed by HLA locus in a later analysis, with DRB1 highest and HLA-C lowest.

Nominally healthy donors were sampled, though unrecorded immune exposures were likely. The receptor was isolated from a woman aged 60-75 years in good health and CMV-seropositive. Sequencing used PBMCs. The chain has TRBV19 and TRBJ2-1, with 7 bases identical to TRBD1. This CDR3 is CASRPDRTYNEQFF. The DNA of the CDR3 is TGTGCCAGTAGACCGGACAGGACCTACAATGAGCAGTTCTTC.